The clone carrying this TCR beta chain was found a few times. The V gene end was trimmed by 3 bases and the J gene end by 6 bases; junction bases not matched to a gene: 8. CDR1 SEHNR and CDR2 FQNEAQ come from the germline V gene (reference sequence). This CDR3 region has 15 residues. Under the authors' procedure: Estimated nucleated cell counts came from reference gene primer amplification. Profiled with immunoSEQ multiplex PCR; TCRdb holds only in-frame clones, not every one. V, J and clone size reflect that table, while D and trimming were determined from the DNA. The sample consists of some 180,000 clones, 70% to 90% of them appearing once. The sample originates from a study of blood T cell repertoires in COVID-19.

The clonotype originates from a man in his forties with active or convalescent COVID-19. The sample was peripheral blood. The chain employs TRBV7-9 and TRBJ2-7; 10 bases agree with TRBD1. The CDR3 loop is CASSFLGQGWSEQYF. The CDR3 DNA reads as TGTGCCAGCAGCTTTTTGGGACAGGGGTGGTCCGAGCAGTACTTC. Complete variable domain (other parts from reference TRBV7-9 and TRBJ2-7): DTGVSQNPRHKITKRGQNVTFRCDPISEHNRLYWYRQTLGQGPEFLTYFQNEAQLEKSRLLSDRFSAERPKGSFSTLEIQRTEQGDSAMYLCASSFLGQGWSEQYFGPGTRLTVT.